The 20 T cell receptor beta chains below all came from one sample that was sequenced in a study of shared clonotypes between healthy human individuals. Assay used: immunoSEQ multiplex PCR; TCRdb lists only in-frame clones, some missing. The sample has 1.5 million to 2.5 million clones, about 95% seen once. Naive CD8 populations comprised CD45RO-negative cells positively selected for CCR7, excluding terminally differentiated effector memory CD45RA+ cells. Sample: naive CD8+ T cells sorted from blood. The receptors shown here come from a man aged 18 to 30 in good health.

The rearrangement uses TRBV7-3 and TRBJ2-1, with TRBD1 matching 7 bases. Trimming removed 2 bases from V and 3 bases from J; junction bases left unmatched: 10. This CDR3 contains 17 residues. Germline V gives CDR1 SGHTA, CDR2 FQGTGA. In DNA form, the CDR3 reads TGTGCCAGCAGCTTAGAAGGGGGCTTCTCCAACTACAATGAGCAGTTCTTC. This codes for CASSLEGGFSNYNEQFF.

The V gene is TRBV5-1, the J gene TRBJ2-7; 11 bases fit TRBD2. Germline CDR1 and CDR2: SGHRS and YFSETQ. Trimming cost V 2 bases and J 2 bases; bases outside gene matches: 3. This CDR3 has 15 amino acids. The CDR3 bases are TGCGCCAGCAGCTTTAGCGGGAGGGCCACCTACGAGCAGTACTTC. It translates to CASSFSGRATYEQYF. Full variable domain (rest looked up from reference TRBV5-1 and TRBJ2-7): KAGVTQTPRYLIKTRGQQVTLSCSPISGHRSVSWYQQTPGQGLQFLFEYFSETQRNKGNFPGRFSGRQFSNSRSEMNVSTLELGDSALYLCASSFSGRATYEQYFGPGTRLTVT.

On this clone: One end of the junction does not line up with germline, which may come from a read error. This chain joins TRBV25-1 and TRBJ1-1; D uncertain. Looked up from germline, CDR1 is MGHDK and CDR2 is SYGVNS. CDR3 size: 14 residues. CDR3 region: CASSEDNWNAEAFF. Here the CDR3 DNA reads TGTGCCAGCAGTGAAGACAACTGGAACGCTGAAGCTTTCTTT.

This chain connects TRBV5-1 to TRBJ2-1; D not certain. CDR1 SGHRS and CDR2 YFSETQ come from the germline V gene. The CDR3 length is 16 residues. V lost 1 base, J lost 4 bases, and 15 bases lay in between. The CDR3 DNA reads TGCGCCAGCAGCTTGTCGACCGGGCCTTCATACAATGAGCAGTTCTTC. Protein sequence: CASSLSTGPSYNEQFF. The complete variable domain, with remaining parts taken from reference TRBV5-1 and TRBJ2-1, reads KAGVTQTPRYLIKTRGQQVTLSCSPISGHRSVSWYQQTPGQGLQFLFEYFSETQRNKGNFPGRFSGRQFSNSRSEMNVSTLELGDSALYLCASSLSTGPSYNEQFFGPGTRLTVL.

A note on this clone: Different DNA sequences within this sample yield the same CDR3. The CDR3, as DNA: TGTGCCAGCAGTTACTCAGAGGGCCGGGGCTACACCTTC. Translated: CASSYSEGRGYTF. The V and J genes are TRBV6-5 and TRBJ1-2; no reliable D call. In germline, CDR1 is MNHEY, CDR2 SVGAGI. The CDR3 contains 13 residues. V dropped 0 bases and J dropped 8 bases, with 10 bases sitting between them.

Details on this clone: This same CDR3 is encoded by further DNA sequences in the sample. The V call is TRBV7-9, the J call TRBJ2-7; no definite D call. Germline V lookup: CDR1 SEHNR, CDR2 FQNEAQ (reference sequence). Trimming left V 5 bases short and J 3 bases short, with 5 bases between. The CDR3 spans 11 residues. The CDR3: CASSASYEQYF. The CDR3 DNA reads as TGTGCCAGCAGCGCCAGCTACGAGCAGTACTTC.

This chain uses TRBV27 with TRBJ2-7, with TRBD2 identical over 10 bases. This CDR3 has 15 residues. Trimming removed 3 bases from V and 2 bases from J; junction bases left unmatched: 4. CDR1 MNHEY and CDR2 SMNVEV come from the germline V gene (reference sequence). In DNA, the CDR3 is TGTGCCAGCAGTTTGACTAGCGGGCTCACCTACGAGCAGTACTTC. Translating gives CASSLTSGLTYEQYF.

The V gene is TRBV5-4, the J gene TRBJ2-3; TRBD1 or TRBD2 may be the D gene (5 bases each). V lost 4 bases and J lost 4, with 13 bases in between. CDR3 length equals 14 residues. Germline CDR1 is SGHNT and CDR2 is YYREEE (reference sequence). The CDR3 region is CASSRYWGSDTQYF. The CDR3 DNA follows: TGTGCCAGCAGCCGATATTGGGGGTCAGATACGCAGTATTTT.

The V and J genes are TRBV11-2 and TRBJ1-1, with 7 bases lining up with TRBD1. Germline-derived CDR1 and CDR2 are SGHAT and FQNNGV. This CDR3 is 13 amino acids long. After removal of 5 bases from V and 5 bases from J, the junction contained 5 bases not matched to a gene. The CDR3 loop reads CASSLTGETEAFF. CDR3 nucleotide sequence: TGTGCCAGCAGCCTAACAGGGGAAACTGAAGCTTTCTTT.

V gene TRBV5-5 combines with J gene TRBJ1-1; no clear D. V shed 2 bases and J shed 0 bases, with 5 bases lying between them. Germline assignment: CDR1 SGHKS and CDR2 YYEKEE (reference sequence). The CDR3 extends over 13 amino acids. The CDR3 region is CASSFYLNTEAFF. The DNA for the CDR3 is TGTGCCAGCAGCTTCTATCTGAACACTGAAGCTTTCTTT.

The chain uses TRBV2 and TRBJ2-7; 9 bases align to TRBD1. The trim removed 9 bases at V and 2 bases at J, leaving 14 bases unmatched. Germline loops: CDR1 SNHLY, CDR2 FYNNEI. The CDR3 totals 16 residues. The CDR3 is CASKFSVGQGTYEQYF. The CDR3 bases are TGTGCCAGTAAATTTTCAGTTGGACAGGGGACCTACGAGCAGTACTTC.

Worth noting for this clone: Other DNA sequences in the sample encode the same CDR3. The gene calls are TRBV28 and TRBJ2-7; D is perhaps TRBD1 (5 bases). Between the trimmed V and J ends, which lost 5 bases and 3 bases, there was a span of 11 bases. Germline V gene lookup returns CDR1 MDHEN and CDR2 SYDVKM. The CDR3 length is 13 residues. The CDR3 DNA reads TGTGCCAGCAGTGCTCTAGACAGCTACGAGCAGTACTTC. It specifies CASSALDSYEQYF.

V usage is TRBV7-9 and J usage is TRBJ2-7; D call uncertain. Per germline, CDR1 SEHNR and CDR2 FQNEAQ (reference sequence). Trimming removed 1 base at V and 0 bases at J, with 7 bases between. The CDR3 sequence is 14 residues long. CDR3 DNA sequence: TGTGCCAGCAGCTTAGTAGGCTACTCCTACGAGCAGTACTTC. Its translation: CASSLVGYSYEQYF.

J is TRBJ2-5 and V is TRBV4-3; 10 bases agree with TRBD1. The V segment lost 3 bases and the J segment 5 bases; nucleotides outside the gene matches: 6. The length of the CDR3 is 15 residues. The V gene's germline CDR1 is LGHNA and CDR2 YSLEER. The CDR3 bases are TGCGCCAGCAGCCAGAGGACAGGGGGTGATGAGACCCAGTACTTC. This translates into CASSQRTGGDETQYF.

J is TRBJ2-1 and V is TRBV6-5; D remains unclear. Trimming left V 1 base short and J 7 bases short, with 8 bases between. From germline, CDR1 is MNHEY and CDR2 SVGAGI. The CDR3 is 13 residues long. For the CDR3, the DNA is TGTGCCAGCAGTTACTACGGGCAGAATGAGCAGTTCTTC. As protein: CASSYYGQNEQFF.

CDR3 amino acids: CASRLRTGYYEQYF. In nucleotides, the CDR3 is TGCGCCAGCAGACTCCGGACAGGGTACTACGAGCAGTACTTC. This chain links TRBV5-1 with TRBJ2-7; 8 positions match TRBD1. The CDR3 totals 14 residues. V lost 5 bases and J lost 3; bases outside the gene matches: 7. Germline CDR1 SGHRS, CDR2 YFSETQ.

This chain joins TRBV5-4 and TRBJ1-2, with unresolved D. Trimming took 4 bases from V and 2 from J, leaving 15 bases between them. The CDR3 runs to 15 residues. Germline V CDR1 and CDR2: SGHNT, YYREEE (reference sequence). CDR3 sequence (DNA): TGTGCCAGCAGCCTGGGAGGCGGCGAAAACTATGGCTACACCTTC. It encodes CASSLGGGENYGYTF.

This chain connects TRBV29-1 to TRBJ2-3; D unclear. V lost 4 bases and J lost 0, with 8 bases in between. CDR3 size: 13 residues. Germline CDR1 reads SQVTM; CDR2 reads ANQGSEA. The CDR3 here is CSVVPVSTDTQYF. The CDR3, as DNA: TGCAGCGTTGTTCCGGTTAGCACAGATACGCAGTATTTT.

This chain links TRBV19 with TRBJ2-3; 8 positions agree with TRBD2. This CDR3 is 17 amino acids long. V shed 5 bases, J shed 6 bases, and the junction held 16 bases outside the gene matches. Germline CDR1 and CDR2: LNHDA and SQIVND (reference sequence). The CDR3 reads CASSVGREGVAQDTQYF. DNA of the CDR3: TGTGCCAGTAGTGTAGGCCGGGAGGGGGTAGCACAGGATACGCAGTATTTT.

The chain has TRBV13 and TRBJ2-7; TRBD2 agrees at 7 bases. Germline lookup yields CDR1 PRHDT and CDR2 FYEKMQ (reference sequence). The CDR3 runs to 14 residues. V lost 0 bases, J lost 5 bases, and 4 bases stayed unmatched. The CDR3 coding sequence is TGTGCCAGCAGCTTAGGGGCGGGGGTCAACGAGCAGTACTTC. Encoded protein: CASSLGAGVNEQYF.